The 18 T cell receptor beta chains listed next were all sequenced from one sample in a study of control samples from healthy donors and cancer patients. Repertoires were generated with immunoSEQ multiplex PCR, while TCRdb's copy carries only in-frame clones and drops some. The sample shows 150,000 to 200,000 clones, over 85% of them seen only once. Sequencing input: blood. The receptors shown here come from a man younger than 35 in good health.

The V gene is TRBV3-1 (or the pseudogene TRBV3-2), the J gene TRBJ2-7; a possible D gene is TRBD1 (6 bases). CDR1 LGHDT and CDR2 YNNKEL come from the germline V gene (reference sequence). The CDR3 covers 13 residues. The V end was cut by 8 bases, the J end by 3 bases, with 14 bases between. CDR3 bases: TGTGCCAGCGCTCGTGGACAGAACTACGAGCAGTACTTC. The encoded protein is CASARGQNYEQYF.

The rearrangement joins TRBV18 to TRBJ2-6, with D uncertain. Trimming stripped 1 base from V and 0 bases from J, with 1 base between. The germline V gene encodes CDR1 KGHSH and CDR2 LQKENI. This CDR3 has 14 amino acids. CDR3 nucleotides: TGTGCCAGCTCACCACTCTCTGGGGCCAACGTCCTGACTTTC. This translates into CASSPLSGANVLTF.

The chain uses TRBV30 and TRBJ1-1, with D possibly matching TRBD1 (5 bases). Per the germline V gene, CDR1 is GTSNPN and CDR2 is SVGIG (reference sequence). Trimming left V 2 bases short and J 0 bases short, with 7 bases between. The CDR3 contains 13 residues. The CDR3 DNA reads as TGTGCCTGGAGTCGACAGCTGAACACTGAAGCTTTCTTT. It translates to CAWSRQLNTEAFF.

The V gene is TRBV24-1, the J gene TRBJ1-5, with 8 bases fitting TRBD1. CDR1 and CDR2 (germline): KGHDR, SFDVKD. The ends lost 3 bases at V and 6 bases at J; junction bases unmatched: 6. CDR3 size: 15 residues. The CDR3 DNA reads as TGTGCCACCAGTGATCCCGGACAGGGACCTCAGCCCCAGCATTTT. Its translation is CATSDPGQGPQPQHF.

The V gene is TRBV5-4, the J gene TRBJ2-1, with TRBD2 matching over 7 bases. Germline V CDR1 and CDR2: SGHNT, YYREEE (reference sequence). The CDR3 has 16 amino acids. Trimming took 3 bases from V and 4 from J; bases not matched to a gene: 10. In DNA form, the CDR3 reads TGTGCCAGCAGCTGGGGTGGCGGGGGAGTATACAATGAGCAGTTCTTC. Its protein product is CASSWGGGGVYNEQFF.

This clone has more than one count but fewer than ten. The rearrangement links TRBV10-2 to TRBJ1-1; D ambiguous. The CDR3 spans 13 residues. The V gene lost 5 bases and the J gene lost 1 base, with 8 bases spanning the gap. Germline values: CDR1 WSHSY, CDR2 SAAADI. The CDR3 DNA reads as TGCGCCAGCAGTCCCAGACCGAACACTGAAGCTTTCTTT. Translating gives CASSPRPNTEAFF.

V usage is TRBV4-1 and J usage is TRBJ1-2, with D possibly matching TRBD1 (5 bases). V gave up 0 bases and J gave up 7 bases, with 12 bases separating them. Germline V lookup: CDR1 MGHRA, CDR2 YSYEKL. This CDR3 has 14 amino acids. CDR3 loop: CASSQDPGRSGYTF. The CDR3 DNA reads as TGCGCCAGCAGCCAAGACCCGGGACGAAGTGGCTACACCTTC.

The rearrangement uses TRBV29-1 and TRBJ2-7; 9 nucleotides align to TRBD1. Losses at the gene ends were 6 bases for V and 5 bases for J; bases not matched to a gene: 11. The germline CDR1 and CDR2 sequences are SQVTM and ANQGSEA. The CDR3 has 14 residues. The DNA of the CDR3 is TGCAGCGTCGACGGGACAGGGACCGGGAACGAGCAGTACTTC. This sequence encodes CSVDGTGTGNEQYF.

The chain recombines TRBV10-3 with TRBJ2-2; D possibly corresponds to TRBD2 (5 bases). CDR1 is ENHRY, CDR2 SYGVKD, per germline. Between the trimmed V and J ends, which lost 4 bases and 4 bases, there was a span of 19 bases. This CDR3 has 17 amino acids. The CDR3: CAISGISVAAGTGELFF. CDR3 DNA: TGTGCCATCAGTGGAATTTCCGTGGCGGCGGGCACCGGGGAGCTGTTTTTT.

DNA of the CDR3: TGTGCCAGCAGCTCGGACAGGGGCCTCTCTGGGGCCAACGTCCTGACTTTC. Translating gives CASSSDRGLSGANVLTF. V usage is TRBV9 and J usage is TRBJ2-6; 9 bases map to TRBD1. The junction had 5 bases not matched to a gene; V was cut back by 4 bases and J by 0 bases. Germline values: CDR1 SGDLS, CDR2 YYNGEE. The CDR3 runs to 17 residues.

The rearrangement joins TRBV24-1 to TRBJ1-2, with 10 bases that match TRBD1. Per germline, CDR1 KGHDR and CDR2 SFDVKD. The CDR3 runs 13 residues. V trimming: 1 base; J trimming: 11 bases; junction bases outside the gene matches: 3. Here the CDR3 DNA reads TGTGCCACCAGTGATTTATGGGACAGGGGTTACACCTTC. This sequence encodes CATSDLWDRGYTF.

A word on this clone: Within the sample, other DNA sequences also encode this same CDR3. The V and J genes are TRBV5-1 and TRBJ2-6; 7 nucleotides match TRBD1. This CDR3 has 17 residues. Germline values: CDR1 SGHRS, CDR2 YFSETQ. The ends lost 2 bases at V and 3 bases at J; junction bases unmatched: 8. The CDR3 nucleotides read TGCGCCAGCAGCTTACAAAGGGACAGCTATGGGGCCAACGTCCTGACTTTC. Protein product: CASSLQRDSYGANVLTF.

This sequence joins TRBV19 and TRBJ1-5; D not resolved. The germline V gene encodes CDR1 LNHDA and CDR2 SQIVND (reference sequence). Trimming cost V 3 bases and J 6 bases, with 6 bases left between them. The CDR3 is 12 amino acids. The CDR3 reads CASSMLGQPQHF. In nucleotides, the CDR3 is TGTGCCAGTAGTATGCTAGGTCAGCCCCAGCATTTT.

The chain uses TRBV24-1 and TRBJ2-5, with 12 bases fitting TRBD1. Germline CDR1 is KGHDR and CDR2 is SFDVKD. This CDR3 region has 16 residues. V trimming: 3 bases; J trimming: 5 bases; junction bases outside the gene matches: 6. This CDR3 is CATSDAGQGAQETQYF. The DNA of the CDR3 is TGTGCCACCAGTGATGCGGGACAGGGGGCGCAGGAGACCCAGTACTTC.

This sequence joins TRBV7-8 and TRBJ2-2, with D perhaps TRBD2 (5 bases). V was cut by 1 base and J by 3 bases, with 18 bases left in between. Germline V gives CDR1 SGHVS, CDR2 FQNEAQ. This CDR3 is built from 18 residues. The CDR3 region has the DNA TGTGCCAGCAGCTTAGGAGCCCACGGGATGAGGGACACCGGGGAGCTGTTTTTT. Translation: CASSLGAHGMRDTGELFF. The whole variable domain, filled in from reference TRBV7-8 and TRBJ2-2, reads GAGVSQSPRYKVAKRGQDVALRCDPISGHVSLFWYQQALGQGPEFLTYFQNEAQLDKSGLPSDRFFAERPEGSVSTLKIQRTQQEDSAVYLCASSLGAHGMRDTGELFFGEGSRLTVL.

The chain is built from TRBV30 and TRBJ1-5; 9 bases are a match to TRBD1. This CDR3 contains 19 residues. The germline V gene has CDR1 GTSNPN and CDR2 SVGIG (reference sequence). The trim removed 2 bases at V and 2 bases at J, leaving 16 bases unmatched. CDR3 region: CAWSPGKTTGGWGNQPQHF. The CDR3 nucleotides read TGTGCCTGGAGTCCCGGGAAAACTACAGGGGGCTGGGGCAATCAGCCCCAGCATTTT.

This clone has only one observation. CDR3 nucleotides: TGTGCCATCAGTGATTTACAGAGCGATTATGGCTACACCTTC. Protein product: CAISDLQSDYGYTF. The genes are TRBV10-3 and TRBJ1-2; D call uncertain. Germline V gives CDR1 ENHRY, CDR2 SYGVKD. The CDR3 length is 14 residues. V dropped 3 bases and J dropped 5 bases, with 13 bases sitting between them.

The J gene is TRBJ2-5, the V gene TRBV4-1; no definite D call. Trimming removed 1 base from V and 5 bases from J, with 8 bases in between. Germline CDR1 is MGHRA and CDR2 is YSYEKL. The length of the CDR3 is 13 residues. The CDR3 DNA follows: TGCGCCAGCAGCCAAGCGGAGTGGGAGACCCAGTACTTC. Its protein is CASSQAEWETQYF.